This is a list of T cell receptor beta chains from one sample in a study of CD8+ T cells in alopecia areata. Using immunoSEQ multiplex PCR, the repertoire was profiled, and TCRdb retains in-frame clones only, with some absent. The data show 140,000 to 150,000 clones, with about three fifths seen just once and 6.4% held by the top ten. The specimen comprised CD4+ T cells sorted from blood, sampled at week 0. These receptors were collected from a human donor with alopecia areata. Both conserved end residues are part of each CDR3. The order of the fields is V gene, J gene, CDR3 protein.

>TRBV9|TRBJ2-1
CASSVERSSYNEQFF
>TRBV27|TRBJ1-5
CASSFTMSGQQDRQPQHF
>TRBV7-2|TRBJ2-3
CASSLGRGSADTQYF
>TRBV7-3|TRBJ2-6
CASSPGVSGANVLTF
>TRBV10-3|TRBJ2-3
CARIAGALTDTQYF
>TRBV29-1|TRBJ2-5
CSVADSQETQYF
>TRBV29-1|TRBJ2-1
CSAPEQGRNEQFF
>TRBV29-1|TRBJ2-3
CSPRLRTTDTQYF
>TRBV2|TRBJ2-3
CASSPDTDTQYF
>TRBV19|TRBJ1-1
CASSTEPGLNTEAFF
>TRBV7-2|TRBJ1-5
CASSPRTGAQPQHF
>TRBV14|TRBJ2-6
CASSAPRRSGANVLTF
>TRBV27|TRBJ1-6
CASGSMGSSPLHF
>TRBV7-2|TRBJ2-5
CASSFTGQETQYF
>TRBV7-2|TRBJ2-3
CASYGGADTQYF
>TRBV7-9|TRBJ2-5
CASSSWGSVGETQYF
>TRBV4-2|TRBJ2-7
CASSLAGPGEQYF
>TRBV7-9|TRBJ1-1
CASSSIGGNTEAFF
>TRBV19|TRBJ1-3
CASGRGFTGNTIYF
>TRBV7-7|TRBJ2-3
CASSLGLAGAGDTQYF
>TRBV30|TRBJ2-5
CAWSVHSGETQYF
>TRBV2|TRBJ1-2
CASSPQRGGIGGYTF
>TRBV30|TRBJ1-1
CAWRRGWENTEAFF
>TRBV29-1|TRBJ1-4
CSGQTTNEKLFF
>TRBV27|TRBJ2-1
CASSSWQGANEQFF
>TRBV7-8|TRBJ2-7
CASSLAPGTGYEQYF
>TRBV29-1|TRBJ2-7
CSVEVTQGSYEQYF
>TRBV29-1|TRBJ1-1
CSGGGGIHTEAFF
>TRBV29-1|TRBJ2-5
CSGWRETQYF
>TRBV6-1|TRBJ2-7
CASLFGTYEQYF
>TRBV7-2|TRBJ1-2
CASSPRTAQGYTF
>TRBV30|TRBJ1-4
CAWSVWGNGEKLFF
>TRBV9|TRBJ1-2
CASSSYTDNYGYTF
>TRBV30|TRBJ1-1
CAWSSRVWAFF
>TRBV18|TRBJ2-5
CASSPPSGLSIVTQYF
>TRBV11-2|TRBJ1-1
CASSRANQNTEAFF
>TRBV27|TRBJ1-2
CASSSRLRANYGYTF
>TRBV30|TRBJ2-5
CAWSPSGETQYF
>TRBV4-3|TRBJ1-5
CASSQLAGQRQPQHF
>TRBV11-1|TRBJ2-2
CASSSGPRAGELFF
>TRBV5-6|TRBJ1-5
CASSAGTVNQPQHF
>TRBV30|TRBJ1-3
CAWIPVMGNTIYF
>TRBV7-8|TRBJ1-2
CASSYGRGTNYGYTF
>TRBV27|TRBJ2-3
CASRLWGQGTDTQYF
>TRBV5-6|TRBJ2-5
CASSLAGLAYETQYF
>TRBV19|TRBJ2-5
CASSMGQGEETQYF
>TRBV27|TRBJ1-5
CASRPTGTLNQPQHF
>TRBV5-1|TRBJ2-5
CASSLDLTQGARQTQYF
>TRBV29-1|TRBJ2-5
CSVGATSGSWETQYF